This TCR beta chain was identified in a study of T cell responses to AZD1222 COVID-19 vaccine. Study observations and caveats: It was only after the peak T cell response that any repertoires were sampled. Nearly half of unique spike-specific TCRs reportedly avoided B.1.351 and B.1.1.7 mutated regions. Among the donors, most were white British and more were female, and clonal diversity was possibly underestimated. Recipients of AZD1222 seropositive at baseline numbered only 6 or 7.

The method was immunoSEQ multiplex PCR; TCRdb's version includes in-frame clones alone and lacks a portion of them. In the table there are about 120,000 clones, approximately 90% of which are singletons. CDR3 length: 13 residues. CDR1 and CDR2 (germline): SGHTA, FQGNSA. The germline V and J ends were trimmed by 4 bases and 5 bases, with 10 bases remaining between them. Comment on this clone: What it binds is not known.

This TCR was sampled from an adult in good health. The rearrangement uses TRBV7-2 and TRBJ2-3; D uncertain. This specimen consisted of peripheral blood, obtained on day 0 of AZD1222 vaccination. The DNA of the CDR3 is TGTGCCAGCAGCTCGCGCGCGGAAGATACGCAGTATTTT. This gives the protein CASSSRAEDTQYF.